A single sample is the source of the 11 T cell receptor beta chains below, sequenced in a study of T-cell reconstitution after alpha-beta-depleted transplantation in children. This sample's TCRbeta library carried unique molecular identifier barcodes. TCRdb ran MiXCR on the PCR reads and lists one entry per CDR3 protein. Seen here are around 300,000 distinct CDR3 sequences, around 10% observed once, and the top ten hold roughly 7%. The material sequenced was PBMCs, taken before TCRalphabeta/CD19-depleted stem cell transplant. Every receptor here comes from a boy under three years old with acute myeloid leukemia, due to receive a stem cell transplant.

This clonotype was seen repeatedly, ten times or more. The V gene is TRBV29-1, the J gene TRBJ2-1, with a possible D match to TRBD2 (6 bases). CDR1 is SQVTM, CDR2 ANQGSEA, per germline. CDR3 length equals 14 residues. V was cut by 4 bases and J by 3 bases, with 13 bases left in between. CDR3 residues: CSVAPGGNYNEQFF. CDR3 nucleotide sequence: TGCAGCGTTGCACCAGGAGGGAACTACAATGAGCAGTTCTTC.

J is TRBJ2-7 and V is TRBV13, with 7 bases lining up with TRBD1. Germline CDR1 reads PRHDT; CDR2 reads FYEKMQ (reference sequence). V gave up 11 bases and J gave up 3 bases; unmatched junction bases: 22. This CDR3 is built from 17 residues. The CDR3 loop is CAFCLGRVGQNSYEQYF. As DNA, the CDR3 is TGTGCCTTCTGCTTAGGAAGGGTGGGACAGAATAGCTACGAGCAGTACTTC.

This clonotype was counted at least ten times. The chain combines TRBV5-1 with TRBJ2-7; D could derive from TRBD1 or TRBD2 (5 bases each). V lost 4 bases and J lost 2, with 10 bases in between. Germline loops: CDR1 SGHRS, CDR2 YFSETQ. This CDR3 contains 13 residues. CDR3 nucleotides: TGCGCCAGCAGCACGGGACGGACCTACGAGCAGTACTTC. Translating gives CASSTGRTYEQYF.

This clonotype was seen repeatedly, ten times or more. The chain is built from TRBV6-5 and TRBJ2-1; D possibly corresponds to TRBD2 (5 bases). This CDR3 has 15 residues. The V gene's germline CDR1 is MNHEY and CDR2 SVGAGI. V dropped 4 bases and J dropped 3 bases, with 13 bases sitting between them. The CDR3 DNA reads as TGTGCCAGCAGTTTCCGGCGGACTCGCTACAATGAGCAGTTCTTC. Protein: CASSFRRTRYNEQFF.

This clonotype was recorded many times. The chain recombines TRBV5-1 with TRBJ2-7; 9 positions match TRBD2. Germline V gene lookup returns CDR1 SGHRS and CDR2 YFSETQ. Trimming at V came to 3 bases and at J to 5 bases, leaving 12 bases not matched to a gene. The CDR3 covers 16 residues. CDR3 sequence reads: CASSWFRRGGNDEQYF. The DNA for the CDR3 is TGCGCCAGCAGCTGGTTCCGGCGGGGGGGCAACGACGAGCAGTACTTC.

This clonotype occurred many times. The chain employs TRBV11-2 and TRBJ2-7; no reliable D call. The CDR3 length is 12 residues. V was clipped by 3 bases and J by 3 bases, with 6 bases between them. Germline assignment: CDR1 SGHAT and CDR2 FQNNGV. The CDR3 spells CASSLGIYEQYF. The CDR3 DNA is TGTGCCAGCAGCTTGGGCATCTACGAGCAGTACTTC.

This clonotype was seen at least ten times. The rearrangement uses TRBV20-1 and TRBJ2-5, with D unresolved. The CDR3 is 14 amino acids. Trimming left V 0 bases short and J 1 base short, with 9 bases between. CDR1 and CDR2 from the germline V gene are DFQATT and SNEGSKA (reference sequence). CDR3 in amino acids: CSARDGRPQETQYF. Here the CDR3 DNA reads TGCAGTGCTAGAGATGGGCGACCCCAAGAGACCCAGTACTTC.

This clonotype was detected a few times. The rearrangement uses TRBV20-1 and TRBJ2-7; a possible D gene is TRBD1 (5 bases). Germline V gene sequence: CDR1 DFQATT, CDR2 SNEGSKA (reference sequence). The ends were cut back, 1 base at V and 0 bases at J, with 13 bases in the middle. The CDR3 has 15 amino acids. The CDR3 loop is CSARVVGRSSYEQYF. CDR3 nucleotide sequence: TGCAGTGCTAGAGTGGTGGGGCGCAGCTCCTACGAGCAGTACTTC.

In this sample, this clonotype turned up many times. This chain's CDR3 is CASGFGGDTQYF. The CDR3 DNA reads as TGTGCCAGCGGTTTCGGGGGAGATACGCAGTATTTT. The genes are TRBV7-6 and TRBJ2-3; the D gene is possibly TRBD2 (6 bases). CDR1 and CDR2 (germline): SGHVS, FNYEAQ. V lost 8 bases and J 5 bases, leaving 11 bases between the germline ends. This CDR3 contains 12 residues.

With respect to this clonotype: A much larger clone lies one base from this, so it may be a read error. V and J are TRBV2 and TRBJ2-7; 9 bases fit TRBD2. Germline V gene lookup returns CDR1 SNHLY and CDR2 FYNNEI. This CDR3 has 18 amino acids. For the CDR3, the DNA is TGTGCCATCAGTTTAGCGGGGGAGAGTGACTTCGGGGGCTACGAGCAGTACTTC. This translates into CAISLAGESDFGGYEQYF.

Only a few counts were recorded for this clonotype. The chain combines TRBV10-3 with TRBJ1-6; 7 nucleotides match TRBD1. In germline, CDR1 is ENHRY, CDR2 SYGVKD. V was pared by 8 bases and J by 10 bases, with 11 bases of the junction left unmatched. The CDR3 totals 14 residues. The CDR3 DNA reads TGTGCCATCCAGCTCGGCAGGGGGAGGTCACCCCTCCACTTT. The encoded protein is CAIQLGRGRSPLHF.